This is a list of T cell receptor beta chains from one sample in a study of shared clonotypes between healthy human individuals. Profiling relied on immunoSEQ multiplex PCR, and the TCRdb table lists in-frame clones only, not all of them. The sample contains about 2 million clones, over 85% of which appear only once. The sample taken for sequencing was naive CD8+ T cells sorted from blood. The receptors were gathered from a man younger than 30 in good health. Both conserved end residues are part of each CDR3. A D gene is named only where the DNA matches it firmly. Clone size is not always given. Where it is, it says once, few, many or a class for expanded clones.

.	TRBV29-1	12	.	TRBJ1-4	TGCAGCGTTGTTTCCTACGGGGAAAAACTGTTTTTT	CSVVSYGEKLFF
.	TRBV30	16	TRBD2	TRBJ2-1	TGTGCCTGGAGCTTGGGACTAGCGGGACCCTTCAATGAGCAGTTCTTC	CAWSLGLAGPFNEQFF
once	TRBV4-3	16	TRBD2	TRBJ2-1	TGCGCCAGCAGCCAAGATTGGGGGGAGGGTTACAATGAGCAGTTCTTC	CASSQDWGEGYNEQFF
.	TRBV2	12	.	TRBJ1-2	TGTGCCAGAGACCGGGCGGACTATGGCTACACCTTC	CARDRADYGYTF
.	TRBV9	14	.	TRBJ2-7	TGTGCCAGCAGCGTAGGCTTCGGGATATACGAGCAGTACTTC	CASSVGFGIYEQYF
.	TRBV4-1	15	.	TRBJ2-7	TGCGCCAGCAGCGTCGAGGGGGAAAGCTCCTACGAGCAGTACTTC	CASSVEGESSYEQYF
.	TRBV9	17	.	TRBJ2-1	TGTGCCAGCAGCGCCTCTACGAGAGAGGGGCTCTACAATGAGCAGTTCTTC	CASSASTREGLYNEQFF
.	TRBV7-2	15	TRBD1	TRBJ2-7	TGTGCCAGCAGCTGGACCGGACAGGGACAATACGAGCAGTACTTC	CASSWTGQGQYEQYF
.	TRBV9	14	.	TRBJ2-2	TGTGCCAGCAGCGTACGCTTCGACCACCGGGAGCTGTTTTTT	CASSVRFDHRELFF
once	TRBV5-1	15	TRBD1	TRBJ1-1	TGCGCCAGCAGCTACTGGACAGGGGGGAACACTGAAGCTTTCTTT	CASSYWTGGNTEAFF
once	TRBV28	11	.	TRBJ2-7	TGTGCCAGCAGTCCCAGTGGGGAGCAGTACTTC	CASSPSGEQYF
.	TRBV4-1	15	TRBD1	TRBJ2-1	TGCGCCAGCAGCCCCGGGACAGGGGATGGGGATGAGCAGTTCTTC	CASSPGTGDGDEQFF
once	TRBV11-3	15	TRBD1	TRBJ2-3	TGTGCCAGCAGCCCTACAGGGGGCGGGTCAGATACGCAGTATTTT	CASSPTGGGSDTQYF
.	TRBV5-8	15	.	TRBJ2-4	TGTGCCAGCAGCTTGCTCCCCCGGGATGGAAACATTCAGTACTTC	CASSLLPRDGNIQYF
.	TRBV7-6	16	TRBD2	TRBJ2-3	TGTGCCAGCAGCCCTGAGAGCGGGAGTGTCTTTGGTACGCAGTATTTT	CASSPESGSVFGTQYF
.	TRBV6-5	15	TRBD1	TRBJ1-1	TGTGCCAGCAGTTCCCGGACAGGGGGCTACACTGAAGCTTTCTTT	CASSSRTGGYTEAFF
.	TRBV5-5	13	.	TRBJ2-2	TGTGCCAGCGAGGGGGTTAACACCGGGGAGCTGTTTTTT	CASEGVNTGELFF
.	TRBV5-6	14	.	TRBJ1-6	TGTGCCAGCAGCTTCATACCGGCTCTATCACCCCTCCACTTT	CASSFIPALSPLHF
.	TRBV29-1	13	.	TRBJ2-3	TGCAGCGTTGAACGCGCGAGCGCAGATACGCAGTATTTT	CSVERASADTQYF
.	TRBV6-1	12	TRBD1	TRBJ1-1	TGTGCCAGCAGTGATTGGACAGGAGAAGCTTTCTTT	CASSDWTGEAFF
.	TRBV30	16	TRBD1	TRBJ2-1	TGTGCCTGGAGGAGGGACAGATTCTTAAGTTCGGATGAGCAGTTCTTC	CAWRRDRFLSSDEQFF
.	TRBV4-1	15	.	TRBJ2-7	TGCGCCAGCAGCCAAGAGCAAGAAGGGTCCTACGAGCAGTACTTC	CASSQEQEGSYEQYF
.	TRBV27	16	.	TRBJ2-7	TGTGCCAGCAGTCCCTCAAGAGGTCCCCTTGATTACGAGCAGTACTTC	CASSPSRGPLDYEQYF
.	TRBV7-9	15	.	TRBJ1-5	TGTGCCAGCAGCTTAGCAGGGGGAAGCAATCAGCCCCAGCATTTT	CASSLAGGSNQPQHF
.	TRBV5-8	18	.	TRBJ2-2	TGTGCCAGCAGCTTGCGCGTAGGGGAGCCTGAAAACACCGGGGAGCTGTTTTTT	CASSLRVGEPENTGELFF
.	TRBV5-4	17	.	TRBJ2-3	TGTGCCAGCAGCTTTGGTTCGGCGGATACTAGCACAGATACGCAGTATTTT	CASSFGSADTSTDTQYF
.	TRBV2	15	.	TRBJ2-7	TGTGCCAGCAGTGAAGCCTTTCAGGGTTCCTACGAGCAGTACTTC	CASSEAFQGSYEQYF
.	TRBV7-2	15	TRBD2	TRBJ2-7	TGTGCCAGCAGCTTTCGACTAGCGGGAACCTACGAGCAGTACTTC	CASSFRLAGTYEQYF
.	TRBV5-1	15	TRBD1	TRBJ2-7	TGCGCCAGCAGCTTGGCAGGACAGGAGACCTACGAGCAGTACTTC	CASSLAGQETYEQYF
.	TRBV13	15	TRBD2	TRBJ2-7	TGTGCCAGCAGCTTAGGAGGGACTAGCGCGGGCGAGCAGTACTTC	CASSLGGTSAGEQYF
.	TRBV27	14	TRBD2	TRBJ2-7	TGTGCCAGCAGTCTTACTAGCGGGGGGTACGAGCAGTACTTC	CASSLTSGGYEQYF
.	TRBV27	15	.	TRBJ2-7	TGTGCCAGCAGTATATCCGGGACCGGTGCCTACGAGCAGTACTTC	CASSISGTGAYEQYF
once	TRBV4-3	15	.	TRBJ2-1	TGCGCCAGCAGGGAAGACGAAAGCTCCTACAATGAGCAGTTCTTC	CASREDESSYNEQFF
.	TRBV5-5	11	.	TRBJ2-7	TGTGCCAGCAGCAGCTCCTACGAGCAGTACTTC	CASSSSYEQYF
.	TRBV27	17	TRBD2	TRBJ2-3	TGTGCCAGCAGTCTGGTCGGGGTTAGCGGGCGCACAGATACGCAGTATTTT	CASSLVGVSGRTDTQYF
.	TRBV28	13	.	TRBJ2-1	TGTGCCAGCAGTTTTGGAATCCACAATGAGCAGTTCTTC	CASSFGIHNEQFF
few	TRBV11-2	16	TRBD1	TRBJ1-5	TGTGCCAGCAGCTTAGACGGGACAGGGGAACATCAGCCCCAGCATTTT	CASSLDGTGEHQPQHF
.	TRBV7-6	14	.	TRBJ2-5	TGTGCCAGCAGCTTCGGGACAACGTCTGAGACCCAGTACTTC	CASSFGTTSETQYF
.	TRBV10-2	15	TRBD2	TRBJ2-1	TGCGCCAGCAGTGAATACGGGGGGGCCTCAGGTGAGCAGTTCTTC	CASSEYGGASGEQFF
once	TRBV5-6	17	.	TRBJ1-5	TGTGCCAGCAGCCAAAGGACGGGGAGCGGCCTCAATCAGCCCCAGCATTTT	CASSQRTGSGLNQPQHF
.	TRBV19	13	.	TRBJ1-1	TGTGCCAGTAGTATTTATGGGAACACTGAAGCTTTCTTT	CASSIYGNTEAFF
.	TRBV5-8	13	.	TRBJ1-2	TGTGCCAGCAGCGATGCAGGGGTTAACGGCTACACCTTC	CASSDAGVNGYTF
.	TRBV27	16	TRBD2	TRBJ2-1	TGTGCCAGCAGAACCCTCACAGCGGGGGGGTACAATGAGCAGTTCTTC	CASRTLTAGGYNEQFF
.	TRBV14	15	TRBD1	TRBJ1-1	TGTGCCAGCAGCCATGGACAGGGGGCGCTTACTGAAGCTTTCTTT	CASSHGQGALTEAFF
.	TRBV15	16	TRBD2	TRBJ2-1	TGTGCCACCAGCGGCCAAGGACTAGCGGGAGGCAATGAGCAGTTCTTC	CATSGQGLAGGNEQFF
.	TRBV5-6	14	TRBD2	TRBJ2-5	TGTGCCAGCAGCCATAGCGGGAGGGTTGAGACCCAGTACTTC	CASSHSGRVETQYF
.	TRBV9	15	TRBD2	TRBJ2-1	TGTGCCAGCAGCCCCCGGACTAGCAGCTACAATGAGCAGTTCTTC	CASSPRTSSYNEQFF
.	TRBV29-1	14	.	TRBJ2-2	TGCAGCGTTGAATTCAGGGGAATGGCCGGGGAGCTGTTTTTT	CSVEFRGMAGELFF
.	TRBV5-6	13	.	TRBJ1-6	TGTGCCAGCAGCTATTCGGTGAATTCACCCCTCCACTTT	CASSYSVNSPLHF
once	TRBV7-9	14	.	TRBJ1-2	TGTGCCAGCAGCTTAGGGGTGGCAAACTATGGCTACACCTTC	CASSLGVANYGYTF
once	TRBV4-1	16	.	TRBJ2-7	TGCGCCAGCAGCCAAGGTCCGCGGGGATTGTCCTACGAGCAGTACTTC	CASSQGPRGLSYEQYF
.	TRBV10-3	13	.	TRBJ2-7	TGTGCCATCAGTGAGCCTAATCACTACGAGCAGTACTTC	CAISEPNHYEQYF
.	TRBV5-4	16	TRBD2	TRBJ2-7	TGTGCCAGCAGCTGGGGCGGGGGAGCGGAGGCCTACGAGCAGTACTTC	CASSWGGGAEAYEQYF
.	TRBV5-1	14	.	TRBJ2-2	TGCGCCAGCAGCTTGGGGACCAACACCGGGGAGCTGTTTTTT	CASSLGTNTGELFF
.	TRBV10-3	15	.	TRBJ1-4	TGTGCCATCGGACCCCAGGGCGACGGGGCTGAAAAACTGTTTTTT	CAIGPQGDGAEKLFF
few	TRBV29-1	11	.	TRBJ1-2	TGCAGCGTTGAAGATAACTATGGCTACACCTTC	CSVEDNYGYTF